These 27 T cell receptor beta chains came from one sample sequenced in a study of CD8 T cells in ankylosing spondylitis. One entry per CDR3 protein, called by TCRdb with MiXCR from the 5' RACE reads. The sample holds under 300,000 distinct CDR3 sequences, 8.6% seen once. Sample: blood, either unsorted or a sorted T cell fraction (not recorded which). The receptors stem from a male donor with ankylosing spondylitis or in good health (not recorded which).

This clonotype was observed a single time. This clone may be a read error of a much larger clone one base away. The V call is TRBV12-3 or TRBV12-4, the J call TRBJ2-1; 8 nucleotides agree with TRBD1. This CDR3 spans 21 amino acids. Losses at the gene ends were 7 bases for V and 0 bases for J; bases not matched to a gene: 23. This CDR3 reads CASNWITPGTGPWASYNEQFF. The CDR3 DNA reads TGTGCCAGCAATTGGATTACGCCCGGGACAGGTCCCTGGGCCTCCTACAATGAGCAGTTCTTC.

This clonotype has a count of ten or more. The V and J genes are TRBV5-1 and TRBJ2-6; 8 bases agree with TRBD1. The CDR3 consists of 17 residues. V shed 1 base, J shed 0 bases, and the junction held 3 bases outside the gene matches. The V gene's germline CDR1 is SGHRS and CDR2 YFSETQ. The CDR3 DNA sequence: TGCGCCAGCAGCTTGTCGGGACAGGTCTCTGGGGCCAACGTCCTGACTTTC. Translating it yields CASSLSGQVSGANVLTF.

This clonotype was counted many times. The gene calls are TRBV5-1 and TRBJ2-7, with 7 bases identical to TRBD2. Germline CDR1 reads SGHRS; CDR2 reads YFSETQ. The CDR3 is 15 residues long. The V and J ends lost 0 bases and 5 bases, in that order; junction bases with no gene match: 8. The DNA for the CDR3 is TGCGCCAGCAGCTTGGAGGCGCGGGAGTACCACGAGCAGTACTTC. It yields the protein CASSLEAREYHEQYF.

This clonotype appeared many times. In DNA form, the CDR3 reads TGTGCCAGCACCTACTCAAAACAGGGGCTAGCTAACTATGGCTACACCTTC. Its protein product is CASTYSKQGLANYGYTF. This sequence joins TRBV6-5 and TRBJ1-2; the match to TRBD1 covers 7 bases. The V gene's germline CDR1 is MNHEY and CDR2 SVGAGI. V was pared by 7 bases and J by 0 bases, with 14 bases of the junction left unmatched. The CDR3 length is 17 residues.

Ten or more counts support this clonotype. The chain employs TRBV20-1 and TRBJ1-1; a weak D match, TRBD1 (6 bases). This CDR3 is 11 amino acids long. Germline V gene sequence: CDR1 DFQATT, CDR2 SNEGSKA (reference sequence). V lost 4 bases to trimming and J lost 6 bases, with 9 bases between them. The DNA of the CDR3 is TGCAGTGCTACCACAGGGCCTGAAGCTTTCTTT. Protein sequence: CSATTGPEAFF.

At least ten counts were recorded for this clonotype. The chain has TRBV20-1 and TRBJ1-1; no firm D call. CDR3 size: 12 residues. CDR1 is DFQATT and CDR2 is SNEGSKA in the germline V gene (reference sequence). V lost 1 base to trimming and J lost 10 bases, with 13 bases between them. In DNA, the CDR3 is TGCAGTGCTAGAGGCACACCCGGGAGAGCTTTCTTT. Protein sequence: CSARGTPGRAFF.

The J gene is TRBJ2-5, the V gene TRBV6-2 or TRBV6-3, with 9 positions matching TRBD2. Germline values: CDR1 MNHEY, CDR2 SVGEGT. The CDR3 consists of 17 residues. The trim removed 6 bases at V and 1 base at J, leaving 12 bases unmatched. CDR3 DNA: TGTGCCAGCAGCCGGTCGCTAGCGGGGTATCTCCAAGAGACCCAGTACTTC. This encodes CASSRSLAGYLQETQYF.

The chain carries TRBV15 and TRBJ2-2, with 9 bases lining up with TRBD1. The CDR3 runs 16 residues. CDR1 is LNHNV and CDR2 is YYDKDF in the germline V gene (reference sequence). V trimming: 1 base; J trimming: 7 bases; junction bases outside the gene matches: 7. CDR3 nucleotides: TGTGCCACCAGCAGAGGAAGGGACAGGGTCATCGGGGAGCTGTTTTTT. Its protein product is CATSRGRDRVIGELFF. Looking up the rest from reference TRBV15 and TRBJ2-2 gives the full variable domain: DAMVIQNPRYQVTQFGKPVTLSCSQTLNHNVMYWYQQKSSQAPKLLFHYYDKDFNNEADTPDNFQSRRPNTSFCFLDIRSPGLGDTAMYLCATSRGRDRVIGELFFGEGSRLTVL.

This clonotype was picked up many times. The chain recombines TRBV20-1 with TRBJ2-1; D might be TRBD2 (7 bases). CDR1 and CDR2 (germline): DFQATT, SNEGSKA (reference sequence). The CDR3 is made up of 17 amino acids. V was pared by 5 bases and J by 8 bases, with 28 bases between. Here the CDR3 DNA reads TGCAGTGCTCATGCGATCCGAAGGGGGGGGGTGGATTATGAGCAGTTCTTC. Translated, it gives CSAHAIRRGGVDYEQFF.

The sample holds many counts of this clonotype. This chain joins TRBV9 and TRBJ2-7; TRBD2 matches 8 bases. Germline V lookup: CDR1 SGDLS, CDR2 YYNGEE. The CDR3 length is 15 residues. The ends lost 4 bases at V and 2 bases at J; junction bases unmatched: 8. CDR3 protein: CASSSGAGGAYEQYF. For the CDR3, the DNA is TGTGCCAGCAGCAGTGGAGCCGGGGGGGCCTACGAGCAGTACTTC. Supplemented by reference TRBV9 and TRBJ2-7, the full variable domain reads DSGVTQTPKHLITATGQRVTLRCSPRSGDLSVYWYQQSLDQGLQFLIQYYNGEERAKGNILERFSAQQFPDLHSELNLSSLELGDSALYFCASSSGAGGAYEQYFGPGTRLTVT.

This chain uses TRBV12-3 or TRBV12-4 with TRBJ2-2; 8 positions match TRBD2. Trimming cost V 10 bases and J 1 base; bases outside gene matches: 14. This CDR3 contains 17 residues. The chain's CDR3 is CATIQTLSGENTGELFF. CDR3 coding DNA: TGTGCCACCATACAAACTCTTAGCGGGGAGAACACCGGGGAGCTGTTTTTT.

V is TRBV29-1 and J is TRBJ2-2; either TRBD1 or TRBD2 may supply D (6 bases each). Trimming took 2 bases from V and 4 from J, leaving 11 bases between them. CDR3 length: 14 residues. Germline V lookup: CDR1 SQVTM, CDR2 ANQGSEA. CDR3 residues: CSVEKGGGTGELFF. CDR3 DNA sequence: TGCAGCGTTGAAAAGGGGGGAGGCACCGGGGAGCTGTTTTTT.

This clonotype appeared many times. The chain links TRBV10-2 to TRBJ1-2; D possibly corresponds to TRBD1 (6 bases). The V gene lost 6 bases and the J gene lost 4 bases, with 15 bases spanning the gap. CDR1 and CDR2 (germline): WSHSY, SAAADI. The CDR3 extends over 14 amino acids. The CDR3 is CASRRGRESYGYTF. The CDR3 DNA follows: TGCGCCAGCAGGCGGGGGCGTGAGTCCTATGGCTACACCTTC.

This chain joins TRBV12-3 or TRBV12-4 and TRBJ1-4; no clear D gene. CDR3 length: 10 residues. Trimming took 5 bases from V and 10 from J, leaving 5 bases between them. This chain's CDR3 is CASSAGKLFF. CDR3 DNA: TGTGCCAGCAGTGCCGGAAAACTGTTTTTT.

This clonotype appeared many times. The rearrangement joins TRBV5-6 to TRBJ2-4; TRBD1 aligns across 12 bases. Per the germline V gene, CDR1 is SGHDT and CDR2 is YYEEEE. Trimming cost V 1 base and J 10 bases; bases outside gene matches: 9. The CDR3 length is 16 residues. The CDR3, as DNA: TGTGCCAGCAGCTTGAAGGGACAGGGGGCTCAGGGGATTCAGTACTTC. Its protein is CASSLKGQGAQGIQYF.

The chain joins TRBV7-6 to TRBJ2-5, with D unresolved. Germline CDR1 and CDR2: SGHVS and FNYEAQ. Trimming cost V 1 base and J 5 bases, with 20 bases left between them. The CDR3 is made up of 17 amino acids. The CDR3 DNA reads as TGTGCCAGCAGCTTAGAGTCCGGATTTTTTTGGGGTGAGACCCAGTACTTC. It encodes CASSLESGFFWGETQYF.

This clonotype was observed a few times. This chain uses TRBV7-2 with TRBJ1-1; 8 nucleotides align to TRBD1. J was trimmed by 5 bases and V by 5 bases; bases with no gene match: 7. CDR1 is SGHTA and CDR2 is FQGNSA in the germline V gene. There are 14 residues in the CDR3. As DNA, the CDR3 is TGTGCCAGCAGCCAAAACAGGGGGGAGACTGAAGCTTTCTTT. Its protein product is CASSQNRGETEAFF.

This clonotype was seen repeatedly, ten times or more. V usage is TRBV4-3 and J usage is TRBJ2-7; the match to TRBD2 covers 11 bases. The CDR3 extends over 16 amino acids. The J segment lost 2 bases and the V segment lost 0 bases, leaving 3 bases of the junction unmatched. Germline V gene data show CDR1 as LGHNA and CDR2 as YSLEER. The CDR3 protein is CASSQDATSGAYEQYF. The CDR3 bases are TGCGCCAGCAGCCAAGATGCGACTAGCGGGGCCTACGAGCAGTACTTC.

The table lists this clonotype with many counts. V and J are TRBV12-3 or TRBV12-4 and TRBJ2-3, with no clear D. V was trimmed by 2 bases and J by 1 base, leaving 10 bases between them. The CDR3 runs 15 residues. The CDR3 here is CASSLLSVGTDTQYF. As DNA, the CDR3 is TGTGCCAGCAGTTTATTGTCGGTTGGCACAGATACGCAGTATTTT.

This clonotype was seen at least ten times. V gene TRBV4-1 combines with J gene TRBJ1-5; 8 nucleotides line up with TRBD1. The J segment lost 0 bases and the V segment lost 4 bases, leaving 2 bases of the junction unmatched. Looked up from germline, CDR1 is MGHRA and CDR2 is YSYEKL. This CDR3 is built from 15 residues. CDR3 region: CASSPDRDSNQPQHF. The CDR3 nucleotides are TGCGCCAGCAGCCCGGACAGGGATAGCAATCAGCCCCAGCATTTT.

This clonotype was seen ten or more times. The chain employs TRBV5-1 and TRBJ1-2; D gene unclear. The V gene lost 1 base and the J gene lost 2 bases, with 6 bases spanning the gap. The CDR3 length is 13 residues. Per germline, CDR1 SGHRS and CDR2 YFSETQ. CDR3 amino acids: CASSLNTNYGYTF. CDR3 nucleotide sequence: TGCGCCAGCAGCTTGAACACAAACTATGGCTACACCTTC.

This clonotype was recorded many times. The chain is built from TRBV27 and TRBJ1-1; perhaps TRBD1 as D (5 bases). The length of the CDR3 is 15 residues. V lost 6 bases to trimming and J lost 5 bases, with 19 bases between them. Germline V CDR1 and CDR2: MNHEY, SMNVEV (reference sequence). CDR3 in amino acids: CASSRDKIGATEAFF. The CDR3 DNA is TGTGCCAGCAGCCGAGACAAGATCGGGGCAACTGAAGCTTTCTTT.

V usage is TRBV20-1 and J usage is TRBJ2-5; the match to TRBD2 covers 8 bases. CDR1 and CDR2 (germline): DFQATT, SNEGSKA (reference sequence). Trimming took 7 bases from V and 4 from J; bases not matched to a gene: 8. CDR3 length: 13 residues. CDR3 DNA: TGCAGTGTTGGGAGCGGGGGATCAGAGACCCAGTACTTC. Protein: CSVGSGGSETQYF.

At least ten counts were recorded for this clonotype. The CDR3 DNA sequence: TGTGCCAGCAGTGAAGCCGAGGAGGGCGGCTACACCTTC. Its protein product is CASSEAEEGGYTF. The gene calls are TRBV2 and TRBJ1-2; no reliable D call. V lost 0 bases and J 8 bases, leaving 10 bases between the germline ends. CDR3 size: 13 residues. Germline assignment: CDR1 SNHLY and CDR2 FYNNEI. The full variable domain, in which reference TRBV2 and TRBJ1-2 provide the parts outside the CDR3, is EPEVTQTPSHQVTQMGQEVILRCVPISNHLYFYWYRQILGQKVEFLVSFYNNEISEKSEIFDDQFSVERPDGSNFTLKIRSTKLEDSAMYFCASSEAEEGGYTFGSGTRLTVV.

This clonotype was recorded at least ten times. The chain has TRBV6-1 and TRBJ1-1; D is uncertain. This CDR3 comprises 13 residues. V was trimmed by 5 bases and J by 7 bases, leaving 14 bases between them. The germline V gene encodes CDR1 MNHNS and CDR2 SASEGT. Here the CDR3 reads CASSRSPTGEAFF. The CDR3 nucleotides read TGTGCCAGCAGTCGCAGTCCGACCGGTGAAGCTTTCTTT.

This clonotype has more than one count but fewer than ten. The DNA of the CDR3 is TGTGCCTGGAGTAGGGTAGCGCGCACAGATACGCAGTATTTT. It translates to CAWSRVARTDTQYF. The chain carries TRBV30 and TRBJ2-3, with D possibly matching TRBD2 (5 bases). The V end lost 2 bases, the J end lost 1 base, and 10 bases lay between the germline ends. The CDR3 extends over 14 amino acids. Germline V gene sequence: CDR1 GTSNPN, CDR2 SVGIG (reference sequence).

This clonotype appeared a few times. The rearrangement uses TRBV30 and TRBJ1-1; D is unclear. V was cut by 0 bases and J by 7 bases, with 12 bases left in between. The CDR3 is made up of 13 amino acids. Germline V gives CDR1 GTSNPN, CDR2 SVGIG (reference sequence). The CDR3 is CAWSVRRVGEAFF. DNA of the CDR3: TGTGCCTGGAGTGTAAGGAGGGTGGGTGAAGCTTTCTTT.